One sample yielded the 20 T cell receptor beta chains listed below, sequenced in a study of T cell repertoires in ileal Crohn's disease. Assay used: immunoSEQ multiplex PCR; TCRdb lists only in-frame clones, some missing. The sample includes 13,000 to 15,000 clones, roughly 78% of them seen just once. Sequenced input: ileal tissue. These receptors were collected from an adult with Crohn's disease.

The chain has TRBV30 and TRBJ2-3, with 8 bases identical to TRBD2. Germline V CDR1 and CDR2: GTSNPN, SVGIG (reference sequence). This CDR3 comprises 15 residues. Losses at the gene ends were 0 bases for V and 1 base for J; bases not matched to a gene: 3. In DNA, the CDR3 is TGTGCCTGGAGTGTAGCGGGGGCGGGCACAGATACGCAGTATTTT. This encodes CAWSVAGAGTDTQYF.

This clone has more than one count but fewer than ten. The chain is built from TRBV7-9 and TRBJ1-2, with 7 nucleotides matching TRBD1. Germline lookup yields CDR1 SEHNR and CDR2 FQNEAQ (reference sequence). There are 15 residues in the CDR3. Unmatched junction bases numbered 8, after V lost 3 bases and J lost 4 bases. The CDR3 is CASSLGGQNLYGYTF. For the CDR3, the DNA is TGTGCCAGCAGCTTGGGGGGACAGAACCTCTATGGCTACACCTTC.

The CDR3 loop is CASSVEAGGNLLETQYF. CDR3 bases: TGTGCCAGCAGCGTAGAGGCGGGGGGGAACCTTTTGGAGACCCAGTACTTC. The chain couples TRBV9 to TRBJ2-5, with 9 nucleotides matching TRBD2. J lost 5 bases, V lost 0 bases, and 11 bases had no gene match. Germline CDR1 and CDR2: SGDLS and YYNGEE. The CDR3 is 17 amino acids.

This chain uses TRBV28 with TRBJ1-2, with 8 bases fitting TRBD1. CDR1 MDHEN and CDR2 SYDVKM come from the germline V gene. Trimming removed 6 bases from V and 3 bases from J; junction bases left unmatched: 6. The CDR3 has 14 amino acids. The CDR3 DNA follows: TGTGCCAGCAGGGGCAGGGGGCGCGACTATGGCTACACCTTC. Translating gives CASRGRGRDYGYTF.

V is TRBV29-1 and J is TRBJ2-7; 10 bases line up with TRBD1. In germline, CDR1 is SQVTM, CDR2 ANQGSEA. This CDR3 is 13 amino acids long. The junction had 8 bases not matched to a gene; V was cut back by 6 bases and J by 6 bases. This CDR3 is CSVQPGQGTEQYF. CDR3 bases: TGCAGCGTCCAACCGGGACAGGGGACCGAGCAGTACTTC.

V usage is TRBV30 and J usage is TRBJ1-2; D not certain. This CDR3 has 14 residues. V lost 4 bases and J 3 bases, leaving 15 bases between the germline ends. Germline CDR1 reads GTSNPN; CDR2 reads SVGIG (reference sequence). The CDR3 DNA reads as TGTGCCTGGAATGATCCAGTAGCTTACTATGGCTACACCTTC. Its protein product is CAWNDPVAYYGYTF.

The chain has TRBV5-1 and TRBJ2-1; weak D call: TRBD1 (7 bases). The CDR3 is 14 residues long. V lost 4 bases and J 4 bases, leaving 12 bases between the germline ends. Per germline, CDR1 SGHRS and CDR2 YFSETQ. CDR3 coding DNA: TGCGCCAGCAGCGCGGGACAGCGATACAATGAGCAGTTCTTC. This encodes CASSAGQRYNEQFF.

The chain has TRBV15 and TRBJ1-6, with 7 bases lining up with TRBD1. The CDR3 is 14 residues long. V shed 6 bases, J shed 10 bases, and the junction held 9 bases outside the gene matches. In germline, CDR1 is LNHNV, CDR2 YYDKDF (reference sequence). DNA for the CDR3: TGTGCCACCAGTCCCCGACAGGGTCGATCACCCCTCCACTTT. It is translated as CATSPRQGRSPLHF. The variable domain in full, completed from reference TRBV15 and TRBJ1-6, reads DAMVIQNPRYQVTQFGKPVTLSCSQTLNHNVMYWYQQKSSQAPKLLFHYYDKDFNNEADTPDNFQSRRPNTSFCFLDIRSPGLGDTAMYLCATSPRQGRSPLHFGNGTRLTVT.

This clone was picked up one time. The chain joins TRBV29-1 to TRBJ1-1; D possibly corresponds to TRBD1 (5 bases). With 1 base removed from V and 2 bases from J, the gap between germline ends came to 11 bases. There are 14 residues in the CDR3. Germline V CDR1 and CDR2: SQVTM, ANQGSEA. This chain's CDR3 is CSVEVARGNTEAFF. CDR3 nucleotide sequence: TGCAGCGTTGAAGTAGCAAGGGGTAACACTGAAGCTTTCTTT.

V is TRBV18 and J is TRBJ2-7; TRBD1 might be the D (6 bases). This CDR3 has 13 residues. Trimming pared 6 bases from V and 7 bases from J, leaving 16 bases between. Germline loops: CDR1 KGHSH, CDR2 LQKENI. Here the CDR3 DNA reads TGTGCCAGCTCCCCCGACAGGTTTCGAGAGCAGTACTTC. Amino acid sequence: CASSPDRFREQYF.

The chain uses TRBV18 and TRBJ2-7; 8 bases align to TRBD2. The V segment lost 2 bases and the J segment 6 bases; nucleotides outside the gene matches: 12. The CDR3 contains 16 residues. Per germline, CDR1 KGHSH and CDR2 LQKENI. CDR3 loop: CASSPVPGTSFSEQYF. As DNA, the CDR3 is TGTGCCAGCTCACCAGTTCCCGGGACTAGTTTCTCCGAGCAGTACTTC.

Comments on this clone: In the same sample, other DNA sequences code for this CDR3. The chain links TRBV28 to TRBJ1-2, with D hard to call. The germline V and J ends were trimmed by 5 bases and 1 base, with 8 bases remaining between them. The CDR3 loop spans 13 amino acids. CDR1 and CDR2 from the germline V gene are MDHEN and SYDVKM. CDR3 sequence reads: CASSPPFNYGYTF. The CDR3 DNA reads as TGTGCCAGCAGTCCCCCCTTTAACTATGGCTACACCTTC.

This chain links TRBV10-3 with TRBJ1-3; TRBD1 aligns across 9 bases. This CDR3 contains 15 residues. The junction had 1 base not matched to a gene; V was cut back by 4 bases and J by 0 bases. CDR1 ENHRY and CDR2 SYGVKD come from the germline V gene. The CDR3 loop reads CAISVTGGSGNTIYF. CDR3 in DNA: TGTGCCATCAGTGTGACAGGGGGCTCTGGAAACACCATATATTTT.

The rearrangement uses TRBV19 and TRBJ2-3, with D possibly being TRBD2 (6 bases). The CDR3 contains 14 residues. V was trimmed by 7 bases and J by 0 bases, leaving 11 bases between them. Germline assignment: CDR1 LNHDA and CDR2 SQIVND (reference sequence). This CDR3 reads CASTAGTSTDTQYF. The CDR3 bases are TGTGCCAGTACCGCGGGGACTAGCACAGATACGCAGTATTTT.

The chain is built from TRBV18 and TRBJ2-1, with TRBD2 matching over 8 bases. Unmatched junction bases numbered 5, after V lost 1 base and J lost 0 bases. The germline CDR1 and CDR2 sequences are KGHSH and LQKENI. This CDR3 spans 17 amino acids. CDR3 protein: CASSPRTGGSSYNEQFF. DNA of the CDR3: TGTGCCAGCTCACCACGGACGGGGGGGTCCTCCTACAATGAGCAGTTCTTC.

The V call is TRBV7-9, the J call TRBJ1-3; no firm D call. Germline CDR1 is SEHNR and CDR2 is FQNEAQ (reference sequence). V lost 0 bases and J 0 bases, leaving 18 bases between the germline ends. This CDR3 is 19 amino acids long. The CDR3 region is CASSLALSLGLHSGNTIYF. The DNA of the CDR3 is TGTGCCAGCAGCTTAGCGCTTTCCCTCGGACTTCACTCTGGAAACACCATATATTTT.

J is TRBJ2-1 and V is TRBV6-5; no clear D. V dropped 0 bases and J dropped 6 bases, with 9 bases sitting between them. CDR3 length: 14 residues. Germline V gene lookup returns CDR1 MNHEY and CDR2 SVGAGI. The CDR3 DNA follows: TGTGCCAGCAGTTACTCGAATCGAGGCAATGAGCAGTTCTTC. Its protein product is CASSYSNRGNEQFF.

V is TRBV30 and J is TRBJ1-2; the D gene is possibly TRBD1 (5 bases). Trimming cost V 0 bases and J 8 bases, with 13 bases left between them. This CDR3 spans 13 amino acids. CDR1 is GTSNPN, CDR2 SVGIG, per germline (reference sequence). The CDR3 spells CAWSVLRGGGYTF. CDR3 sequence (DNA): TGTGCCTGGAGTGTACTAAGGGGCGGCGGCTACACCTTC. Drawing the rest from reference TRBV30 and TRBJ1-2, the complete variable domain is SQTIHQWPATLVQPVGSPLSLECTVEGTSNPNLYWYRQAAGRGLQLLFYSVGIGQISSEVPQNLSASRPQDRQFILSSKKLLLSDSGFYLCAWSVLRGGGYTFGSGTRLTVV.

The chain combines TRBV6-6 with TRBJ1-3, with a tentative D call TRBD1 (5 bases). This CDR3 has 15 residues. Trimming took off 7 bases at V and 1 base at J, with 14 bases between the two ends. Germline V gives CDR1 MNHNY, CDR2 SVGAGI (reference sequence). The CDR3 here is CASTQGTISGNTIYF. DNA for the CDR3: TGTGCCAGCACCCAGGGCACGATTTCTGGAAACACCATATATTTT.

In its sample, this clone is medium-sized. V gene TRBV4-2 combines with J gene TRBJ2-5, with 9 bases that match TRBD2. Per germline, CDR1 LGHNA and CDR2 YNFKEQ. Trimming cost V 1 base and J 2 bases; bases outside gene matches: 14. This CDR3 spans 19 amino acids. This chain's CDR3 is CASSQVPLGASGIQETQYF. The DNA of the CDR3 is TGTGCCAGCAGCCAAGTTCCGTTGGGCGCTAGCGGGATACAAGAGACCCAGTACTTC.